This T cell receptor beta chain was sequenced in a study of shared clonotypes between healthy human individuals (dated by TCRdb to the early 2020s). General notes on the study: The cohort comprised a couple of women and a few men aged 18 to 49 years. Per donor, three plates each were used for CD4 naive and CD4 memory, two for CD8 naive, and one for CD8 memory. The study deeply sequenced blood TCR repertoires of 5 or 6 healthy adults to estimate repertoire size and the extent of clonotype sharing between individuals. To increase sequencing depth and limit assay-specific biases, TCR repertoire library preparation and sequencing were carried out by different laboratories using diverse techniques. Leukapheresis yielded between about 0.8 and 9.5 billion PBMCs per donor.

Using the deep immunoSEQ assay, multiplex PCR amplified TCR CDR3 regions from genomic DNA. Extracted genomic DNA from each cell subset was spread evenly across all wells of several immunoSEQ 96-well plates, with each plate serving as a replicate. Each replicate PCR for sorted subsets received around 0.2 ug genomic DNA, equal to tens of thousands of T cell genomes. Purified libraries were quantified with a Qubit 3.0 fluorometer, sized on a Bioanalyzer 2100, and re-quantified with the KAPA Library Quantification kit. Every immunoSEQ 96-well plate was sequenced on a dedicated single-read 150-cycle Illumina NextSeq 550 flow cell. On the authors' methods: Because the immunoSEQ output held only junctional sequences and lacked quality scores, the filtering could not match the filtering applied to full-length reads. Sequences were annotated with PyIR, a Python wrapper for IgBLAST v1.9, and V/J genes and CDR3 were assigned using IMGT germline references. Any read was removed if the V/J assignment was weak (E-value above 1e-6), the CDR3 was missing, or the read contained stop codons, out-of-frame junctions, or ambiguous translated residues. V3J clonotypes were defined as sequences sharing an identical inferred V gene, J gene, and CDR3 amino acid sequence. To compute the percentage overlap between repertoires, the number of shared unique clonotypes was divided by the size of the smaller repertoire. Three approaches were used to assess repertoire richness: RTK rarefaction, the Chao1 estimator, and Recon v2.1 estimates of unobserved clonotypes. Generation probabilities for all TCRbeta clonotypes obtained by the gDNA method from a handful of donors were computed using OLGA. TCRdb carries this immuneACCESS record with in-frame sequences only. Its versions omit some clonotypes, under half of them owing to an unresolved V gene in the studies checked, with the rest unexplained. V and J calls and clone size are as listed in that table; D and trimming were resolved from the DNA. The sample profile shows roughly 1.5 million clones; 95% to 99% of them were found once. Of the sample, about 0.45% is held by the ten largest clones.

The donors were healthy, HIV-negative adults who had no recently reported acute infections or vaccinations. Every donor was a Caucasian adult residing in Nashville, Tennessee, USA. CD4+ T cells were enriched through magnetic negative selection, after which naive cells were positively selected on CD45RA and the remaining negative fraction served as the memory subset. Blood was collected by leukapheresis, and PBMCs were isolated by Ficoll-Histopaque density gradient centrifugation and then cryopreserved in liquid nitrogen vapor phase. Analytical flow cytometry was used to check the purity and quantity of every magnetically sorted T cell population. Genomic DNA was isolated from every sorted fraction and measured by UV absorbance on a Nanodrop 2000c. To note about this clone: Its antigen is currently not known. Base qualities are not recorded, but no much larger clone differs from it by a single base.

CDR3 length: 17 amino acids, cysteine to phenylalanine. Solely the CDR3 DNA is kept, with 51 bases framed from the first base. CDR1 SGHVS and CDR2 FQNEAQ are derived from the germline V gene. V and J lose 5 bases and 2 bases, and a span of 18 bases separates them. Broad study findings and their caveats: Sampling was limited to blood, and TCR repertoires in tissue likely differ from TCR repertoires in blood. Naive subsets generally had larger estimated clonotype richness than memory subsets. Because the study included only a small number of donors, the genetic and exposure-history diversity represented was limited. Even with the large sequencing depth, rarefaction of the sorted-subset datasets indicated that sequencing was incomplete. Compared with non-shared clonotypes, the clonotypes found in all four sorted-subset donors had higher generation probabilities. When a handful of donors were compared, the shared fraction of clonotypes was 5% to 6.5% for naive CD4, around 3.5% for naive CD8, 2% to 2.5% for memory CD4, and 0.4% for memory CD8. Pairwise subsampling led to the expectation that sequencing depth would affect the degree of clonotype sharing among donors.

Sequencing input: naive CD4+ T cells sorted from blood. The sample's cell subset or site label, in plain terms: CD45RA+ positively selected. The receptor was derived from a man aged 25-40 years in good health. The V and J segments used are TRBV7-8 and TRBJ1-4, with no reliable assignment of the D segment. The DNA sequence follows: TGTGCCAGCAGCCTCAGACCCTCCGGATCGACTAATGAAAAACTGTTTTTT. The encoded protein is CASSLRPSGSTNEKLFF.